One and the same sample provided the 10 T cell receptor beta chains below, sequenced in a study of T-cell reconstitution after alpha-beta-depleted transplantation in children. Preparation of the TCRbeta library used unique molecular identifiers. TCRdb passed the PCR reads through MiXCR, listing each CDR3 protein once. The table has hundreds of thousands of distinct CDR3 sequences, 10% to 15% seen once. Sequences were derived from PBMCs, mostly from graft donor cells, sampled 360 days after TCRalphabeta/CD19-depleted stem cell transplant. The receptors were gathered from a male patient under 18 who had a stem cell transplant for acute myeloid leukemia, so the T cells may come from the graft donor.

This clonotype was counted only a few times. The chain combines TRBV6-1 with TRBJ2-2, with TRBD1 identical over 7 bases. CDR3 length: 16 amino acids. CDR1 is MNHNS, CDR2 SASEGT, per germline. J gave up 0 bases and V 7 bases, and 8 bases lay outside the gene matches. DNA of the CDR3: TGTGCCAGCAAAACAGGGGAATTAGCGAACACCGGGGAGCTGTTTTTT. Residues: CASKTGELANTGELFF.

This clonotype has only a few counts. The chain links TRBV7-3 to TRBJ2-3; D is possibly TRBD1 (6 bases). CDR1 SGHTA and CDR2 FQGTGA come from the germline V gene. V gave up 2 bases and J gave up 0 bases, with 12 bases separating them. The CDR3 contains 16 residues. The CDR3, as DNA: TGTGCCAGCAGCTTACTGGACAGACGAAGCACAGATACGCAGTATTTT. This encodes CASSLLDRRSTDTQYF.

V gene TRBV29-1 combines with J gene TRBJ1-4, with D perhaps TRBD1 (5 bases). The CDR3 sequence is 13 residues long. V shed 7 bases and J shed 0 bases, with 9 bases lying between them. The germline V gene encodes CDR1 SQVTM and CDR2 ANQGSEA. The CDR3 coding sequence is TGCAGCGACCAGGGTCCAACTAATGAAAAACTGTTTTTT. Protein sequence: CSDQGPTNEKLFF.

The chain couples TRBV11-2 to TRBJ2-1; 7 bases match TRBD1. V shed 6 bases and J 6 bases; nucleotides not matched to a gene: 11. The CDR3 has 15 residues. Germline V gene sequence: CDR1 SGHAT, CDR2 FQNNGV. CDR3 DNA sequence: TGTGCCAGCAGTAGGGGGCTAGCCCCGCCCAATGAGCAGTTCTTC. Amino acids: CASSRGLAPPNEQFF.

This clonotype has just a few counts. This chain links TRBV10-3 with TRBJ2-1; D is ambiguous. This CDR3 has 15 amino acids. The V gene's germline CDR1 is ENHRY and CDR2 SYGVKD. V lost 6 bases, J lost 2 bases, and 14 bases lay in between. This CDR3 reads CAIRGPGTPYNEQFF. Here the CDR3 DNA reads TGTGCCATCAGGGGTCCTGGCACGCCCTACAATGAGCAGTTCTTC.

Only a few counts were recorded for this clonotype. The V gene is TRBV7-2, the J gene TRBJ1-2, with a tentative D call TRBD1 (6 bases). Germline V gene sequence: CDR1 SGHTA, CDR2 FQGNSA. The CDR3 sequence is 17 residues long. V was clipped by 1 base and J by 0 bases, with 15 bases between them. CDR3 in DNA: TGTGCCAGCAGCTTAGTGGGCCGACAGGTCGCTAACTATGGCTACACCTTC. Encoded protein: CASSLVGRQVANYGYTF.

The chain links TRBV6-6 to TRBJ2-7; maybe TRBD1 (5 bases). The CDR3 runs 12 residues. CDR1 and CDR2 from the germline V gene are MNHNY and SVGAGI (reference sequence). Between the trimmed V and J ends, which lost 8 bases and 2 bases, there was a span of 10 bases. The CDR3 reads CASGAYTYEQYF. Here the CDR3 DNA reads TGTGCCAGCGGGGCGTATACCTACGAGCAGTACTTC.

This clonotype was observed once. The CDR3 region has the DNA TGTGCCAGCTCTCCCGGGACAATGGCCGGACGTGAGCAGTTCTTC. This translates into CASSPGTMAGREQFF. The gene calls are TRBV18 and TRBJ2-1; TRBD1 might be the D (6 bases). V was trimmed by 6 bases and J by 9 bases, leaving 21 bases between them. Germline V lookup: CDR1 KGHSH, CDR2 LQKENI. The CDR3 covers 15 residues.

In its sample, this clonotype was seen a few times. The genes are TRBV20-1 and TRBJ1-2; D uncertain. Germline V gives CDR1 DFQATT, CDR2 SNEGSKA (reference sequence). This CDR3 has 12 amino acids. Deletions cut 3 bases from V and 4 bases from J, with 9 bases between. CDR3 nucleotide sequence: TGCAGTGCTAGGTGGCAGGTCTATGGCTACACCTTC. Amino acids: CSARWQVYGYTF.

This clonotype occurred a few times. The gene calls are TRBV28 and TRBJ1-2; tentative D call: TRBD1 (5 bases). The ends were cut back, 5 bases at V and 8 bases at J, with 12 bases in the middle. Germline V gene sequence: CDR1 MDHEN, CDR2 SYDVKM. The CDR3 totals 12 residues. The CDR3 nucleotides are TGTGCCAGCAGTGGGGGGGGTTTGGGCTACACCTTC. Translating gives CASSGGGLGYTF.